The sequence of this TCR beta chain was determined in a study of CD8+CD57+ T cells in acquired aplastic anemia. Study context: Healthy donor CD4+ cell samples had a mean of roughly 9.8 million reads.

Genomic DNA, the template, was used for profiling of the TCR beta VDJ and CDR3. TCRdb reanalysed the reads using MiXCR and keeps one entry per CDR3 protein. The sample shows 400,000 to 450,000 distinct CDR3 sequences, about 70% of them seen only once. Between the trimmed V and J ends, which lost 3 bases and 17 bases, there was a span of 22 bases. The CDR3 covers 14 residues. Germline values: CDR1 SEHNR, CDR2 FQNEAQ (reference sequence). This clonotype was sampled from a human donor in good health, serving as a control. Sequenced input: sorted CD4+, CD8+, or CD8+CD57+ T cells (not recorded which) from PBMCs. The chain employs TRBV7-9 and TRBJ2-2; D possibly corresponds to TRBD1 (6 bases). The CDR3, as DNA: TGTGCCAGCAGCTTCATCAGGGACACCGAGGATTTCTTTTTT. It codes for CASSFIRDTEDFFF.